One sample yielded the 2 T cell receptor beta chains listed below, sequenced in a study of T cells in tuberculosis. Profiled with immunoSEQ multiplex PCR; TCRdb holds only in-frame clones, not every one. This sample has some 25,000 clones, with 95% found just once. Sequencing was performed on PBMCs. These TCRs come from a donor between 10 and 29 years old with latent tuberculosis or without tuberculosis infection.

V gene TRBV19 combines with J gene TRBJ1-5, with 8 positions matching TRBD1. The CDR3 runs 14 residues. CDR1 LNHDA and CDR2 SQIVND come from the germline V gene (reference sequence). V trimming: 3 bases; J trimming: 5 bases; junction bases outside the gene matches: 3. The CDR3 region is CASSMDRDDQPQHF. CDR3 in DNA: TGTGCCAGTAGTATGGACAGGGACGATCAGCCCCAGCATTTT.

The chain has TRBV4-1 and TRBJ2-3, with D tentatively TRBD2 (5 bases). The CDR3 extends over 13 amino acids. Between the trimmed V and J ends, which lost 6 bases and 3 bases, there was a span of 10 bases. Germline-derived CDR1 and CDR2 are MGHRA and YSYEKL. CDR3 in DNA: TGCGCCAGCAGGTCCCCGGGGACAGATACGCAGTATTTT. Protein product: CASRSPGTDTQYF.